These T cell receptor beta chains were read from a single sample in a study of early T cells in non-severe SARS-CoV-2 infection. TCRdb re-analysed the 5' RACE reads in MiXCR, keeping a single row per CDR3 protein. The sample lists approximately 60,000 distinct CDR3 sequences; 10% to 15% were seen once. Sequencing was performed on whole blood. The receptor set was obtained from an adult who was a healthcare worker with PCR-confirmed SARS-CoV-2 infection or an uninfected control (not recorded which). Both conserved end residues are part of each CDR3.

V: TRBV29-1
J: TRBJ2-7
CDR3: CSVGGVGLYEQYF

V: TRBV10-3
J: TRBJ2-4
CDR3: CAISESTRPVQYF

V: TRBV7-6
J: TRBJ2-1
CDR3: CASSPGILAGVRNEQFF

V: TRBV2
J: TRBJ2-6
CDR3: CASRTGSSGANVLTF

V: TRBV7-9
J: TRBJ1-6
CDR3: CASSLSRENSPLHF

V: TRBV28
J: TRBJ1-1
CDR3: CASSLGAAGETEAFF

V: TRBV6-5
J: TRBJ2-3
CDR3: CASSGSGGTQYF

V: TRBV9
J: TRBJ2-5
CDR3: CASSAGFTEPETQYF

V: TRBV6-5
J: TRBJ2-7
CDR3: CASSSRRGAYEQYF

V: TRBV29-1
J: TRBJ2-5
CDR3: CSVEIPRRGAETQYF